This T cell receptor beta chain was captured by sequencing in a study of OX40 agonist ivuxolimab in advanced cancers. In the study overall: Head and neck, renal cell, melanoma or hepatocellular carcinoma were the cancers that dose-escalation patients had.

The germline V gene encodes CDR1 LNHDA and CDR2 SQIVND (reference sequence). Trimming stripped 5 bases from V and 7 bases from J, with 15 bases between. The CDR3 has 14 residues. TCRdb's copy holds only in-frame clones and misses some; the assay was immunoSEQ multiplex PCR. The repertoire consists of around 80,000 clones, with about nine tenths occurring once and the leading ten covering roughly 0.18%. V is TRBV19 and J is TRBJ1-5; D remains ambiguous. The sequence was collected from an adult with an advanced solid tumor such as melanoma, head and neck, liver or kidney cancer. The sample was CD4+ or CD8+ T cells sorted from blood, taken in a trial of the OX40 agonist ivuxolimab. DNA for the CDR3: TGTGCCAGTAGTGCCCGGGAAACCGGGCAGCCCCAGCATTTT. Translated: CASSARETGQPQHF.